Here is one TCR beta chain with its context. Its antigen remains unidentified. This sample is drawn from a study of T cells in localized non-small cell lung cancer. Study-level findings and limits: Detection in adjacent lung was observed for a median around 59 of the top 100 tumor clones. Heterogeneity cannot be ruled out, as sequencing used one tumor region only. Higher adjacent-lung clonality was associated with shorter survival. Uninvolved adjacent lung showed the highest T cell clonality, exceeding tumor.

The table came from immunoSEQ multiplex PCR; TCRdb's copy has only in-frame clones and leaves some out. Counted here are more than 20,000 clones, under 90% occurring once; the ten biggest clones make up approximately 15%. Germline values: CDR1 SGHRS, CDR2 YFSETQ. V was trimmed by 0 bases and J by 3 bases, leaving 9 bases between them. The length of the CDR3 is 14 residues. The chain combines TRBV5-1 with TRBJ2-5; D unclear. Sample: PBMCs, taken before any cancer treatment. This clonotype was obtained from a woman aged 40 to 75 with stage II squamous cell lung carcinoma. The CDR3 sequence: CASSLAPAEETQYF. In DNA form, the CDR3 reads TGCGCCAGCAGCTTGGCCCCAGCCGAAGAGACCCAGTACTTC.